This entry lists 32 T cell receptor beta chains sequenced from one sample in a study of beta chain features in type 1 diabetes. As every portion of the isolated RNA was reverse transcribed, the sequencing read expressed TCRB transcripts. Profiling relied on immunoSEQ multiplex PCR, and the TCRdb table lists in-frame clones only, not all of them. The sample holds hundreds of thousands of clones, about 14% seen once. The sequencing input was naive CD4+ T cells from blood. The receptor source for this set is a man aged 25-40 years in good health.

The chain carries TRBV9 and TRBJ2-7, with D tentatively TRBD1 or TRBD2 (5 bases each). This CDR3 spans 14 amino acids. The ends were cut back, 0 bases at V and 3 bases at J, with 10 bases in the middle. CDR1 and CDR2 from the germline V gene are SGDLS and YYNGEE. CDR3 nucleotide sequence: TGTGCCAGCAGCGTAGGAGGGGAAGGCTACGAGCAGTACTTC. Residues: CASSVGGEGYEQYF.

The genes are TRBV7-6 and TRBJ2-3; D is possibly TRBD2 (7 bases). The CDR3 has 19 residues. Looked up from germline, CDR1 is SGHVS and CDR2 is FNYEAQ. V was clipped by 5 bases and J by 2 bases, with 26 bases between them. CDR3 bases: TGTGCCAGCAGCCCCCGGTTGCGGGGGCCCCGGAAGGCCACAGATACGCAGTATTTT. Its protein product is CASSPRLRGPRKATDTQYF.

The chain employs TRBV2 and TRBJ2-5, with 7 bases aligning to TRBD2. V shed 3 bases, J shed 3 bases, and the junction held 4 bases outside the gene matches. This CDR3 contains 14 residues. CDR1 is SNHLY and CDR2 is FYNNEI in the germline V gene. In DNA form, the CDR3 reads TGTGCCAGCAGTGACCGCGGGGGAAAAGAGACCCAGTACTTC. It yields the protein CASSDRGGKETQYF.

V is TRBV20-1 and J is TRBJ1-1; D uncertain. Germline lookup yields CDR1 DFQATT and CDR2 SNEGSKA (reference sequence). CDR3 length equals 11 residues. Trimming pared 3 bases from V and 3 bases from J, leaving 5 bases between. CDR3 sequence (DNA): TGCAGTGCTAGCCGGGACACTGAAGCTTTCTTT. Residues: CSASRDTEAFF.

This clone was detected a few times. The chain joins TRBV21-1 to TRBJ1-4; the D segment call TRBD1 is taken from the table without a DNA check. TRBV21-1 is classified as a pseudogene. The CDR3 runs to 14 residues. CDR3 protein: CASSITQGAEKLFF. CDR3 bases: TGTGCCAGCAGCATTACACAGGGGGCGGAAAAACTGTTTTTT.

V is TRBV6-5 and J is TRBJ1-1; tentatively, D is TRBD1 (5 bases). Deletions cut 1 base from V and 1 base from J, with 10 bases between. The germline V gene has CDR1 MNHEY and CDR2 SVGAGI. The CDR3 runs 15 residues. The CDR3 DNA sequence: TGTGCCAGCAGTTACTATGACAGAAAGAACACTGAAGCTTTCTTT. It is translated as CASSYYDRKNTEAFF.

The chain recombines TRBV20-1 with TRBJ2-3, with D possibly matching TRBD2 (5 bases). Trimming took 6 bases from V and 6 from J, leaving 10 bases between them. In germline, CDR1 is DFQATT, CDR2 SNEGSKA (reference sequence). The CDR3 totals 11 residues. CDR3 residues: CSAKKRDTQYF. The CDR3 DNA is TGCAGTGCCAAAAAGCGGGATACGCAGTATTTT.

The chain recombines TRBV13 with TRBJ1-3; D is ambiguous. The CDR3 has 14 residues. Trimming stripped 3 bases from V and 0 bases from J, with 6 bases between. Germline assignment: CDR1 PRHDT and CDR2 FYEKMQ (reference sequence). This CDR3 reads CASSFSSSGNTIYF. CDR3 nucleotide sequence: TGTGCCAGCAGCTTCTCGAGCTCTGGAAACACCATATATTTT. The full variable domain, its missing parts supplied by reference TRBV13 and TRBJ1-3, is AAGVIQSPRHLIKEKRETATLKCYPIPRHDTVYWYQQGPGQDPQFLISFYEKMQSDKGSIPDRFSAQQFSDYHSELNMSSLELGDSALYFCASSFSSSGNTIYFGEGSWLTVV.

This chain connects TRBV30 to TRBJ1-4; no definite D call. There are 14 residues in the CDR3. Per the germline V gene, CDR1 is GTSNPN and CDR2 is SVGIG (reference sequence). V lost 4 bases and J lost 0, with 9 bases in between. The CDR3 here is CAWNRASTNEKLFF. CDR3 in DNA: TGTGCCTGGAACAGAGCTTCAACTAATGAAAAACTGTTTTTT.

This clone was observed a handful of times. The rearrangement links TRBV5-4 to TRBJ2-5; D is uncertain. Germline V gene sequence: CDR1 SGHNT, CDR2 YYREEE (reference sequence). The CDR3 loop spans 14 amino acids. Trimming took off 4 bases at V and 2 bases at J, with 12 bases between the two ends. As DNA, the CDR3 is TGTGCCAGCAGCCAAGAACTAAAACAAGAGACCCAGTACTTC. Its protein is CASSQELKQETQYF.

The CDR3 region is CASSREYGYTF. The CDR3 nucleotides are TGTGCCAGCTCCCGGGAGTATGGCTACACCTTC. The genes are TRBV2 and TRBJ1-2; D is ambiguous. V lost 8 bases and J 5 bases, leaving 9 bases between the germline ends. Germline CDR1 and CDR2: SNHLY and FYNNEI. This CDR3 is built from 11 residues.

This clone was seen a handful of times. The chain joins TRBV5-1 to TRBJ2-3, with 9 bases aligning to TRBD2. The ends lost 0 bases at V and 5 bases at J; junction bases unmatched: 7. CDR3 size: 16 residues. Germline assignment: CDR1 SGHRS and CDR2 YFSETQ. CDR3 in DNA: TGCGCCAGCAGCTTGGTGAGCGGGAGGATCGGAGATACGCAGTATTTT. Translated, it gives CASSLVSGRIGDTQYF.

This chain uses TRBV9 with TRBJ2-6; possible D gene TRBD2, 5 bases. Germline V lookup: CDR1 SGDLS, CDR2 YYNGEE. V was trimmed by 0 bases and J by 0 bases, leaving 13 bases between them. This CDR3 has 18 amino acids. CDR3 region: CASSVVGRGLSGANVLTF. DNA of the CDR3: TGTGCCAGCAGCGTAGTTGGGAGAGGGCTCTCTGGGGCCAACGTCCTGACTTTC.

This clone has more than one count but fewer than ten. The V and J genes are TRBV21-1 and TRBJ2-4; TRBD1, the D gene given by the table, was not confirmed from the DNA. TRBV21-1 is labeled a pseudogene. There are 15 residues in the CDR3. CDR3 DNA: TGTGCCAGCTGGAAAGGGTACACAACCAAAAACATTCAGTACTTC. Residues: CASWKGYTTKNIQYF.

The genes are TRBV9 and TRBJ2-1; D is unclear. This CDR3 is built from 15 residues. Germline V gene lookup returns CDR1 SGDLS and CDR2 YYNGEE. V lost 2 bases to trimming and J lost 4 bases, with 13 bases between them. CDR3 residues: CASSVSSDGYNEQFF. The CDR3 DNA is TGTGCCAGCAGCGTTTCTTCGGACGGGTACAATGAGCAGTTCTTC.

In its sample, this clone was seen once. The gene calls are TRBV7-2 and TRBJ2-5, with TRBD1 as a possible D gene (7 bases). Trimming stripped 5 bases from V and 1 base from J, with 11 bases between. The CDR3 totals 14 residues. Germline CDR1 and CDR2: SGHTA and FQGNSA. This CDR3 reads CASSAGQFQETQYF. The DNA of the CDR3 is TGTGCCAGCAGCGCGGGACAGTTCCAAGAGACCCAGTACTTC.

This rearrangement joins TRBV2 to TRBJ1-1, with D hard to call. V lost 4 bases to trimming and J lost 1 base, with 7 bases between them. The CDR3 is made up of 13 amino acids. CDR1 is SNHLY and CDR2 is FYNNEI in the germline V gene. The CDR3 sequence: CASSVNRNTEAFF. The CDR3 bases are TGTGCCAGCAGTGTAAACAGGAACACTGAAGCTTTCTTT.

This clone has a handful of counts. This chain connects TRBV5-1 to TRBJ1-3; perhaps TRBD1 as D (6 bases). CDR1 is SGHRS, CDR2 YFSETQ, per germline. Trimming cost V 4 bases and J 0 bases, with 11 bases left between them. The CDR3 extends over 15 amino acids. CDR3 loop: CASSLRGDSGNTIYF. CDR3 sequence (DNA): TGCGCCAGCAGCCTCAGGGGCGACTCTGGAAACACCATATATTTT. Full variable domain (rest looked up from reference TRBV5-1 and TRBJ1-3): KAGVTQTPRYLIKTRGQQVTLSCSPISGHRSVSWYQQTPGQGLQFLFEYFSETQRNKGNFPGRFSGRQFSNSRSEMNVSTLELGDSALYLCASSLRGDSGNTIYFGEGSWLTVV.

This clone showed up just a few times. The chain combines TRBV29-1 with TRBJ1-2, with D possibly being TRBD1 (6 bases). The V end was cut by 3 bases, the J end by 4 bases, with 9 bases between. The CDR3 totals 12 residues. Germline lookup yields CDR1 SQVTM and CDR2 ANQGSEA. CDR3 residues: CSVDLDSYGYTF. CDR3 nucleotide sequence: TGCAGCGTTGATCTGGACAGCTATGGCTACACCTTC.

On this clone itself: Distinct nucleotide sequences in the sample also encode this CDR3. The J gene is TRBJ2-3, the V gene TRBV7-2; D is undetermined. V gave up 1 base and J gave up 6 bases, with 11 bases separating them. CDR3 length: 14 residues. CDR1 is SGHTA, CDR2 FQGNSA, per germline. In DNA form, the CDR3 reads TGTGCCAGCAGCTTAGGAGGCGCGCGGGATACGCAGTATTTT. Residues: CASSLGGARDTQYF.

This clone was observed a few times. V and J are TRBV30 and TRBJ2-7; 7 bases fit TRBD1. The CDR3 is 15 residues long. The germline CDR1 and CDR2 sequences are GTSNPN and SVGIG (reference sequence). V lost 3 bases, J lost 2 bases, and 10 bases stayed unmatched. In DNA form, the CDR3 reads TGTGCCTGGAGCCCGATAGGACAGGCGGCCTACGAGCAGTACGTC. It translates to CAWSPIGQAAYEQYV.

This clone was detected a few times. The genes are TRBV7-2 and TRBJ2-7, with D maybe TRBD1 (5 bases). Looked up from germline, CDR1 is SGHTA and CDR2 is FQGNSA. The CDR3 covers 15 residues. V gave up 5 bases and J gave up 3 bases, with 17 bases separating them. The CDR3 sequence is CASSQAAGLFYEQYF. The CDR3 nucleotides are TGTGCCAGCAGCCAAGCCGCAGGGCTTTTCTACGAGCAGTACTTC.

This clone was recorded a few times. Other DNA sequences from this sample encode an identical CDR3 as well. The genes are TRBV6-5 and TRBJ1-5; D remains unclear. CDR1 and CDR2 (germline): MNHEY, SVGAGI. V was shortened by 5 bases and J by 0 bases, with 5 bases between the two germline ends. The CDR3 loop spans 13 amino acids. The CDR3 loop reads CASSRDSNQPQHF. CDR3 DNA: TGTGCCAGCAGTCGAGATAGCAATCAGCCCCAGCATTTT.

The rearrangement uses TRBV10-2 and TRBJ2-2; D not resolved. Trimming removed 6 bases from V and 2 bases from J, with 1 base in between. The CDR3 length is 11 residues. Per the germline V gene, CDR1 is WSHSY and CDR2 is SAAADI. The DNA for the CDR3 is TGCGCCAGCAGCAACACCGGGGAGCTGTTTTTT. Translated: CASSNTGELFF.

This clone was picked up a small number of times. The chain joins TRBV25-1 to TRBJ2-7; 7 bases are shared with TRBD2. The CDR3 covers 13 residues. V shed 4 bases, J shed 2 bases, and the junction held 2 bases outside the gene matches. CDR1 is MGHDK and CDR2 is SYGVNS in the germline V gene. The CDR3 DNA is TGTGCCAGCAGTGGCGGGGGAACCTACGAGCAGTACTTC. Translating it yields CASSGGGTYEQYF.

The chain joins TRBV7-8 to TRBJ2-4, with 10 nucleotides matching TRBD2. In germline, CDR1 is SGHVS, CDR2 FQNEAQ. The CDR3 is made up of 13 amino acids. Losses at the gene ends were 4 bases for V and 7 bases for J; bases not matched to a gene: 1. The CDR3 coding sequence is TGTGCCAGCAGCTCGGGACTAGCGAACATTCAGTACTTC. Its protein product is CASSSGLANIQYF.

This clone was recorded a few times. Additional DNA sequences in this sample encode the identical CDR3. The chain employs TRBV14 and TRBJ2-5; D gene unclear. CDR1 and CDR2 (germline): SGHDN, FVKESK. This CDR3 spans 12 amino acids. V lost 1 base to trimming and J lost 4 bases, with 4 bases between them. The CDR3 sequence: CASSQVGETQYF. Here the CDR3 DNA reads TGTGCCAGCAGCCAAGTTGGAGAGACCCAGTACTTC.

Only a few counts were recorded for this clone. The chain is built from TRBV7-2 and TRBJ2-3; possibly TRBD1 for D (6 bases). The CDR3 length is 14 residues. V gave up 11 bases and J gave up 4 bases, with 19 bases separating them. Germline V gives CDR1 SGHTA, CDR2 FQGNSA. This CDR3 reads CACRRGTGSDTQYF. In nucleotides, the CDR3 is TGTGCCTGCCGAAGGGGGACGGGATCAGATACGCAGTATTTT.

This clone was seen many times. The chain carries TRBV15 and TRBJ2-1; D is uncertain. The length of the CDR3 is 14 residues. The germline V gene has CDR1 LNHNV and CDR2 YYDKDF (reference sequence). Deletions cut 1 base from V and 2 bases from J, with 6 bases between. Here the CDR3 DNA reads TGTGCCACCAGCAGAGCAAGCGCCTACAATGAGCAGTTCTTC. This encodes CATSRASAYNEQFF.

The J gene is TRBJ2-3, the V gene TRBV19; 8 bases match TRBD2. Germline lookup yields CDR1 LNHDA and CDR2 SQIVND (reference sequence). The J segment lost 1 base and the V segment lost 6 bases, leaving 3 bases of the junction unmatched. The CDR3 has 14 amino acids. CDR3 sequence (DNA): TGTGCCAGTAGGAGCGGGAGCGGCACAGATACGCAGTATTTT. This sequence encodes CASRSGSGTDTQYF.

This clone was recorded a few times. This chain connects TRBV19 to TRBJ1-2; tentative D call: TRBD1 (6 bases). Germline CDR1 LNHDA, CDR2 SQIVND (reference sequence). The V end lost 3 bases, the J end lost 7 bases, and 18 bases lay between the germline ends. The CDR3 is made up of 15 amino acids. The CDR3 nucleotides read TGTGCCAGTAGTATCCGAGTGGCAGGGGTTGGTGGCTACACCTTC. It translates to CASSIRVAGVGGYTF.

This clone was picked up a small number of times. V is TRBV15 and J is TRBJ1-3; D is uncertain. V gave up 1 base and J gave up 6 bases, with 7 bases separating them. CDR3 length: 13 residues. Germline V lookup: CDR1 LNHNV, CDR2 YYDKDF (reference sequence). The CDR3 here is CATSRGTENTIYF. CDR3 coding DNA: TGTGCCACCAGCAGAGGGACGGAAAACACCATATATTTT.